This T cell receptor (beta chain) was identified during a study of cytomegalovirus exposure and HLA in healthy donors. In germline, CDR1 is WSHSY, CDR2 SAAADI. The CDR3 runs 14 residues. V was clipped by 4 bases and J by 3 bases; unmatched bases: 3. The PCR had 60 Vbeta and 13 Jbeta primers. Assay: immunoSEQ multiplex PCR; the TCRdb copy retains only in-frame clones and omits some. The table includes 170,000 or so clones, about 80% detected once. Sequenced: PBMCs. This rearrangement joins TRBV10-2 to TRBJ2-7, with 10 bases aligning to TRBD1. The clonotype originates from a man in his thirties or forties in good health and CMV-seropositive. As DNA, the CDR3 is TGCGCCAGCAGTGGGGACAGGGGATACTACGAGCAGTACTTC. Protein sequence: CASSGDRGYYEQYF.